This is a list of T cell receptor beta chains from one sample in a study of T cell responses to AZD1222 COVID-19 vaccine. The table came from immunoSEQ multiplex PCR; TCRdb's copy has only in-frame clones and leaves some out. The repertoire holds some 100,000 clones, with roughly 84% as singletons. The sequenced sample was peripheral blood, obtained 28 days after the second AZD1222 dose. These receptors were taken from an adult who received the AZD1222 COVID-19 vaccine. Both conserved end residues are part of each CDR3. The order of the fields is D gene, clone size, J gene, V gene, CDR3 DNA, CDR3 protein. A D gene is named only where the DNA matches it firmly. The size field is filled for only some rows; it gives once, few, many or a size class.

>TRBD2|-|TRBJ2-7|TRBV6-2/TRBV6-3
TGTGCCAGCAGTTACCACCGGGGACTAGCGGGGGGGAACTCCTACGAGCAGTACTTC
CASSYHRGLAGGNSYEQYF
>-|-|TRBJ1-6|TRBV3-1/TRBV3-2
TGTGCCAGCAGACCCGCTGGGAGGGACAATTCACCCCTCCACTTT
CASRPAGRDNSPLHF
>-|-|TRBJ2-3|TRBV30
TGTGCCTGGAGGAACTGGAGGGACAGCACAGATACGCAGTATTTT
CAWRNWRDSTDTQYF
>-|once|TRBJ1-4|TRBV18
TGTGCCAGCTCACCACGGCAGGGCCAGAATGAAAAACTGTTTTTT
CASSPRQGQNEKLFF
>-|-|TRBJ1-5|TRBV6-1
TGTGCCAGCAGTGAAACCTGGCGAAATCAGCCCCAGCATTTT
CASSETWRNQPQHF
>-|-|TRBJ1-4|TRBV9
TGTGCCAGCAGCGTAGAGATGGGTTTAAATGAAAAACTGTTTTTT
CASSVEMGLNEKLFF
>-|-|TRBJ2-7|TRBV5-1
TGCGCCAGCAGCCCCTCGGACGGAATCTACGAGCAGTACTTC
CASSPSDGIYEQYF
>-|-|TRBJ2-7|TRBV14
TGTGCCAGCAGCCAAACAAAGTCCTACGAGCAGTACTTC
CASSQTKSYEQYF
>-|-|TRBJ1-6|TRBV27
TGTGCCAGCAGTTACTACGGACAGACGGGATCACCCCTCCACTTT
CASSYYGQTGSPLHF
>-|-|TRBJ1-1|TRBV9
TGTGCCAGCAGTGGAACTGAAGCTTTCTTT
CASSGTEAFF
>-|-|TRBJ1-2|TRBV30
TGTGCCTGGAGCCTAGGGCCCTATGGCTACACCTTC
CAWSLGPYGYTF
>TRBD1|-|TRBJ1-1|TRBV28
TGTGCCAGCAGTTCCGACAGGGAGAACACTGAAGCTTTCTTT
CASSSDRENTEAFF
>TRBD2|-|TRBJ2-3|TRBV29-1
TGCAGCATTGGGGATCTAGCGGGATACACAGATACGCAGTATTTT
CSIGDLAGYTDTQYF
>TRBD2|-|TRBJ2-1|TRBV4-1
TGCGCCAGCAGCCAAACGTCTAGCGGGAGGGCCAGCGGTGAGCAGTTCTTC
CASSQTSSGRASGEQFF
>-|-|TRBJ1-1|TRBV5-1
TGCGCCAGCAGCTTGGATTCGGGCACTGAAGCTTTCTTT
CASSLDSGTEAFF
>TRBD1|-|TRBJ1-1|TRBV11-2
TGTGCCAGCAGCTTCAACCGGGACAGTGGAGCTTTCTTT
CASSFNRDSGAFF
>-|-|TRBJ2-7|TRBV4-3
TGCGCCAGCAGCCAAGAATGGCACGGGTACTACGAGCAGTACTTC
CASSQEWHGYYEQYF
>-|-|TRBJ1-1|TRBV5-1
TGCGCCAGCAGCCCGGATGGAGGGGGTTACACTGAAGCTTTCTTT
CASSPDGGGYTEAFF
>-|-|TRBJ2-2|TRBV27
TGTGCCAGCAGTTTACGTGGATCCGGGGAGCTGTTTTTT
CASSLRGSGELFF
>-|-|TRBJ2-1|TRBV11-2
TGTGCCAGTAGCCACCTAAAAGGCTCGGGTAGTGAGCAGTTCTTC
CASSHLKGSGSEQFF
>-|-|TRBJ2-7|TRBV27
TGTGCCAGCACTACAGACAGGCATTCCTACGAGCAGTACTTC
CASTTDRHSYEQYF
>-|-|TRBJ2-7|TRBV5-6
TGTGCCAGCAGTTCAGGACAGTTGGCCTACGAGCAGTACTTC
CASSSGQLAYEQYF